The 6 T cell receptor beta chains presented below share a single source sample, sequenced in a study of identical twins. TCRdb reprocessed the 5' RACE reads via MiXCR and lists one record per CDR3 protein. The table lists around 1.7 million distinct CDR3 sequences, roughly 35% of them singletons, with more than 0.25% in the top ten. The sequenced sample consisted of cord blood. The receptors originated from a newborn girl in good health.

This clonotype was seen at least ten times. V is TRBV4-2 and J is TRBJ2-7; 8 bases are shared with TRBD1. The J segment lost 4 bases and the V segment lost 0 bases, leaving 11 bases of the junction unmatched. The CDR3 is made up of 17 amino acids. CDR1 and CDR2 (germline): LGHNA, YNFKEQ. The CDR3 sequence is CASSQEPRTGPFYEQYF. The CDR3 nucleotides read TGTGCCAGCAGCCAAGAACCTCGGACAGGGCCCTTTTACGAGCAGTACTTC.

This clonotype was detected a few times. The J gene is TRBJ2-1, the V gene TRBV5-1; D unresolved. The CDR3 covers 12 residues. The germline V gene has CDR1 SGHRS and CDR2 YFSETQ. The V end lost 4 bases, the J end lost 6 bases, and 8 bases lay between the germline ends. CDR3 DNA sequence: TGCGCCAGCAGCATCTACCGCAATGAGCAGTTCTTC. Amino acid sequence: CASSIYRNEQFF. The complete variable domain, with remaining parts taken from reference TRBV5-1 and TRBJ2-1, reads KAGVTQTPRYLIKTRGQQVTLSCSPISGHRSVSWYQQTPGQGLQFLFEYFSETQRNKGNFPGRFSGRQFSNSRSEMNVSTLELGDSALYLCASSIYRNEQFFGPGTRLTVL.

This clonotype was recorded a few times. The rearrangement links TRBV29-1 to TRBJ2-1; 7 nucleotides match TRBD2. The ends lost 7 bases at V and 6 bases at J; junction bases unmatched: 9. The germline V gene encodes CDR1 SQVTM and CDR2 ANQGSEA. The CDR3 has 13 residues. CDR3 loop: CSAGGTIPNEQFF. As DNA, the CDR3 is TGCAGCGCCGGGGGGACTATCCCCAATGAGCAGTTCTTC.

The V call is TRBV20-1, the J call TRBJ2-1; D might be TRBD2 (5 bases). V was clipped by 0 bases and J by 1 base, with 16 bases between them. The CDR3 spans 17 residues. The germline V gene has CDR1 DFQATT and CDR2 SNEGSKA (reference sequence). CDR3: CSARDPGLLGSYNEQFF. CDR3 DNA: TGCAGTGCTAGAGACCCCGGACTTTTGGGGTCCTACAATGAGCAGTTCTTC.

This clonotype has just a few counts. The CDR3 reads CASSYSFTSTDTQYF. In DNA, the CDR3 is TGTGCCAGCAGTTACTCGTTTACTAGCACAGATACGCAGTATTTT. This sequence joins TRBV6-5 and TRBJ2-3; D uncertain. CDR1 and CDR2 (germline): MNHEY, SVGAGI. The CDR3 is 15 residues long. Trimming removed 0 bases from V and 0 bases from J, with 7 bases in between.

As for this clonotype: One end of the junction varies from germline; a read error may be responsible. DNA of the CDR3: TGTGCCAGCAGTTCGGGCGGGTTAACCTACAATGAGCGGTACTTC. This encodes CASSSGGLTYNERYF. The V call is TRBV27, the J call TRBJ2-7; TRBD2 is a possible D gene (5 bases). Germline V CDR1 and CDR2: MNHEY, SMNVEV (reference sequence). There are 15 residues in the CDR3.